This TCR beta chain derives from a study of T cell responses to AZD1222 COVID-19 vaccine. Study-wide points: Compared with day 0, the breadth and depth of the Spike-specific TCR repertoire rose significantly after two doses of AZD1222.

Assay used: immunoSEQ multiplex PCR; TCRdb lists only in-frame clones, some missing. The sample has about 140,000 clones; 88% are singletons. V lost 7 bases to trimming and J lost 7 bases, with 20 bases between them. CDR3 length equals 15 residues. The germline gives CDR1 LNHDA, CDR2 SQIVND (reference sequence). Concerning this clone: Antigen unknown.

The receptor comes from an adult who received the AZD1222 COVID-19 vaccine. V gene TRBV19 combines with J gene TRBJ1-5, with D maybe TRBD1 (5 bases). The sample consisted of peripheral blood, taken 28 days after the second AZD1222 dose. In DNA, the CDR3 is TGTGCCAGTATCCCCCGGCGAGGGGTTGGGCAGCCCCAGCATTTT. The encoded protein is CASIPRRGVGQPQHF.